Following are 12 T cell receptor beta chains from one sample sequenced in a study of CD8+ T cells in alopecia areata. Following extraction, RNA underwent reverse transcription to cDNA, which served as the sequencing template. The method was immunoSEQ multiplex PCR; TCRdb's version includes in-frame clones alone and lacks a portion of them. The sample includes fewer than 150,000 clones, 75% to 85% of them seen just once. Treatment here: oral pan-JAK inhibitor, 5-10 mg twice daily. The sample was CD8+ T cells sorted from blood, taken at week 4, from a patient treated with tofacitinib. The origin of the receptors is a human donor with alopecia areata.

The chain has TRBV7-2 and TRBJ2-1; 7 nucleotides agree with TRBD1. V lost 7 bases, J lost 3 bases, and 9 bases stayed unmatched. The CDR3 loop spans 15 amino acids. In germline, CDR1 is SGHTA, CDR2 FQGNSA. CDR3 sequence reads: CASNQGDSFYNEQFF. For the CDR3, the DNA is TGTGCCAGCAACCAAGGGGACAGCTTCTACAATGAGCAGTTCTTC. The entire variable domain, with the rest obtained from reference TRBV7-2 and TRBJ2-1, is as follows: GAGVSQSPSNKVTEKGKDVELRCDPISGHTALYWYRQSLGQGLEFLIYFQGNSAPDKSGLPSDRFSAERTGGSVSTLTIQRTQQEDSAVYLCASNQGDSFYNEQFFGPGTRLTVL.

This clone was counted a few times. This sequence joins TRBV2 and TRBJ2-1; TRBD2 is a possible D gene (6 bases). The CDR3 consists of 15 residues. V lost 0 bases and J lost 5, with 11 bases in between. Per the germline V gene, CDR1 is SNHLY and CDR2 is FYNNEI. As DNA, the CDR3 is TGTGCCAGCAGTGAAGCGCTTGGGAGGAACAATGAGCAGTTCTTC. Encoded protein: CASSEALGRNNEQFF.

In this sample, this clone turned up a few times. This sequence joins TRBV2 and TRBJ2-1; 9 bases line up with TRBD1. Per germline, CDR1 SNHLY and CDR2 FYNNEI. The CDR3 has 14 residues. The V and J ends lost 5 bases and 6 bases, in that order; junction bases with no gene match: 5. The CDR3 here is CASSSGQGFNEQFF. The CDR3 DNA reads as TGTGCCAGCAGTTCTGGACAGGGGTTCAATGAGCAGTTCTTC.

The rearrangement joins TRBV7-6 to TRBJ2-7; D unclear. The germline V gene has CDR1 SGHVS and CDR2 FNYEAQ. Trimming pared 5 bases from V and 7 bases from J, leaving 12 bases between. The CDR3 totals 12 residues. In DNA form, the CDR3 reads TGTGCCAGCAGCGACTTTGGGGTGGAGCAGTACTTC. It translates to CASSDFGVEQYF.

The chain uses TRBV11-2 and TRBJ2-1; maybe TRBD2 (6 bases). V lost 1 base, J lost 1 base, and 8 bases lay in between. From germline, CDR1 is SGHAT and CDR2 FQNNGV. The CDR3 contains 15 residues. CDR3 coding DNA: TGTGCCAGCAGCTTAGTCGGGGGTTCCTACAATGAGCAGTTCTTC. This gives the protein CASSLVGGSYNEQFF. Full variable domain (missing parts from reference TRBV11-2 and TRBJ2-1): EAGVAQSPRYKIIEKRQSVAFWCNPISGHATLYWYQQILGQGPKLLIQFQNNGVVDDSQLPKDRFSAERLKGVDSTLKIQPAKLEDSAVYLCASSLVGGSYNEQFFGPGTRLTVL.

The V and J genes are TRBV5-6 and TRBJ2-5; tentative D call: TRBD1 (6 bases). Germline assignment: CDR1 SGHDT and CDR2 YYEEEE. This CDR3 region has 14 residues. Trimming removed 3 bases from V and 2 bases from J, with 11 bases in between. CDR3 bases: TGTGCCAGCAGCTCTGACAGGTTACAAGAGACCCAGTACTTC. It translates to CASSSDRLQETQYF. Complete variable domain (other parts from reference TRBV5-6 and TRBJ2-5): DAGVTQSPTHLIKTRGQQVTLRCSPKSGHDTVSWYQQALGQGPQFIFQYYEEEERQRGNFPDRFSGHQFPNYSSELNVNALLLGDSALYLCASSSDRLQETQYFGPGTRLLVL.

The genes are TRBV14 and TRBJ2-1; 11 nucleotides match TRBD1. Trimming removed 1 base from V and 7 bases from J; junction bases left unmatched: 6. From germline, CDR1 is SGHDN and CDR2 FVKESK. This CDR3 spans 16 amino acids. CDR3 in DNA: TGTGCCAGCAGCCAAGTAGGACAGGGGGCGCGGAATGAGCAGTTCTTC. The encoded protein is CASSQVGQGARNEQFF.

This clone was detected a few times. The V gene is TRBV19, the J gene TRBJ2-1, with D possibly matching TRBD1 (6 bases). Germline loops: CDR1 LNHDA, CDR2 SQIVND (reference sequence). The CDR3 totals 16 residues. Trimming removed 6 bases at V and 1 base at J, with 16 bases between. CDR3 sequence reads: CASSYRARASYNEQFF. DNA of the CDR3: TGTGCCAGTAGCTACAGGGCCCGCGCTTCCTACAATGAGCAGTTCTTC. Looking up the rest from reference TRBV19 and TRBJ2-1 gives the full variable domain: DGGITQSPKYLFRKEGQNVTLSCEQNLNHDAMYWYRQDPGQGLRLIYYSQIVNDFQKGDIAEGYSVSREKKESFPLTVTSAQKNPTAFYLCASSYRARASYNEQFFGPGTRLTVL.

This chain connects TRBV19 to TRBJ2-6, with D unclear. CDR3 length equals 14 residues. The germline V and J ends were trimmed by 1 base and 1 base, with 2 bases remaining between them. CDR1 is LNHDA, CDR2 SQIVND, per germline (reference sequence). CDR3 DNA sequence: TGTGCCAGTAGTATAGGTTCTGGGGCCAACGTCCTGACTTTC. Its protein is CASSIGSGANVLTF.

This chain uses TRBV5-6 with TRBJ1-1; D is ambiguous. CDR1 SGHDT and CDR2 YYEEEE come from the germline V gene. The germline V and J ends were trimmed by 1 base and 1 base, with 8 bases remaining between them. The CDR3 extends over 14 amino acids. As DNA, the CDR3 is TGTGCCAGCAGCTTGATAGGCGGGAACACTGAAGCTTTCTTT. Encoded protein: CASSLIGGNTEAFF.

V gene TRBV11-2 combines with J gene TRBJ2-1; the D is unclear. V shed 1 base and J shed 7 bases, with 8 bases lying between them. The CDR3 has 13 amino acids. Germline assignment: CDR1 SGHAT and CDR2 FQNNGV. This CDR3 is CASSLGRENEQFF. The CDR3 nucleotides read TGTGCCAGCAGCTTAGGAAGAGAGAATGAGCAGTTCTTC.

This rearrangement joins TRBV5-6 to TRBJ2-7; TRBD1 matches 7 bases. The germline V gene encodes CDR1 SGHDT and CDR2 YYEEEE. This CDR3 has 14 amino acids. The J segment lost 3 bases and the V segment lost 3 bases, leaving 6 bases of the junction unmatched. CDR3 in amino acids: CASSYSGQRYEQYF. The CDR3 coding sequence is TGTGCCAGCAGCTACTCGGGACAGCGCTACGAGCAGTACTTC.